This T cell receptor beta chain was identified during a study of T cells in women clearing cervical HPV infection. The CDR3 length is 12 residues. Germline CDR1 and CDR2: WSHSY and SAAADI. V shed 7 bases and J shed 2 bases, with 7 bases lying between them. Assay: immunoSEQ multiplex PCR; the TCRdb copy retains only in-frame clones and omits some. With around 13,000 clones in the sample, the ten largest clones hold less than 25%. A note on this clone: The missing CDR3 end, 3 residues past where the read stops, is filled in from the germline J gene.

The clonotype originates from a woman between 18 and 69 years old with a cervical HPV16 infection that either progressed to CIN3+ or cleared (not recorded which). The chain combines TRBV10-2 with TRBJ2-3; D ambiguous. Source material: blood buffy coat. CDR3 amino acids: CASNSNTDTQYF. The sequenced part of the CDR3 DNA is TGCGCCAGCAACTCTAACACAGATACG.